These T cell receptor beta chains were read from a single sample in a study of Ad26.COV2.S vaccination and SARS-CoV-2 variants. The data were produced by immunoSEQ multiplex PCR, yet TCRdb's version contains in-frame clones alone and is incomplete. The table includes roughly 320,000 clones, just over 85% detected once. The sequenced sample was peripheral blood, obtained in a trial of Ad26.COV2.S vaccine versus placebo. All receptors derive from a person between 18 and 60 years old who received the Ad26.COV2.S COVID-19 vaccine or a placebo. Both conserved end residues are part of each CDR3. Each record gives: D gene, clone size, CDR3 length, J gene, V gene, CDR3 protein, CDR3 DNA. A D gene is named only where the DNA matches it firmly. Size is stated for part of the rows, as once, few or many counts, or as a class when the clone is expanded.

.	.	13	TRBJ1-1	TRBV6-5	CASIQIGSGSAFF	TGTGCCAGCATTCAAATAGGGTCCGGATCGGCTTTCTTT
.	.	16	TRBJ1-1	TRBV30	CAWSVSSVLGGTEAFF	TGTGCCTGGAGTGTCTCGAGTGTGTTAGGCGGCACTGAAGCTTTCTTT
.	.	16	TRBJ1-6	TRBV19	CASSDRTTYYNSPLHF	TGTGCCAGTAGTGACCGAACCACCTACTATAATTCACCCCTCCACTTT
TRBD1	.	13	TRBJ1-1	TRBV2	CASSRQGSTEAFF	TGTGCCAGCAGTAGACAGGGTAGCACTGAAGCTTTCTTT
.	.	15	TRBJ1-2	TRBV2	CASSARLEANYGYTF	TGTGCCAGCAGTGCTCGGTTGGAAGCTAACTATGGCTACACCTTC
TRBD1	.	15	TRBJ1-4	TRBV3-1/TRBV3-2	CASSLIGTETEKLFF	TGTGCCAGCAGCCTCATTGGGACAGAGACTGAAAAACTGTTTTTT
.	few	13	TRBJ2-7	TRBV5-1	CASSLFRGYEQYF	TGCGCCAGCAGCTTGTTTAGGGGCTACGAGCAGTACTTC
.	.	12	TRBJ1-2	TRBV12-3/TRBV12-4	CASSPDAYGYTF	TGTGCCAGCAGTCCCGACGCCTATGGCTACACCTTC
.	few	13	TRBJ1-1	TRBV6-4	CASSAKLNTEAFF	TGTGCCAGCAGTGCGAAATTGAACACTGAAGCTTTCTTT
TRBD1	.	15	TRBJ1-2	TRBV7-2	CASSLGGQGDYGYTF	TGTGCCAGCAGCTTAGGGGGACAGGGTGACTATGGCTACACCTTC
TRBD1	.	12	TRBJ1-2	TRBV18	CASSLDRDGYTF	TGTGCCAGCTCACTTGACAGGGATGGCTACACCTTC
.	.	13	TRBJ1-1	TRBV12-3/TRBV12-4	CASSLIPNTEAFF	TGTGCCAGCAGTTTAATACCGAACACTGAAGCTTTCTTT
.	.	14	TRBJ2-2	TRBV7-2	CASSSGSNTGELFF	TGTGCCAGCAGCTCCGGGTCGAACACCGGGGAGCTGTTTTTT
TRBD1	.	13	TRBJ1-2	TRBV29-1	CSAEDRGRAGYTF	TGCAGCGCGGAGGACAGGGGACGGGCTGGCTACACCTTC
TRBD2	few	15	TRBJ2-3	TRBV9	CASSLAGEHTDTQYF	TGTGCCAGCAGCTTAGCGGGGGAACACACAGATACGCAGTATTTT
.	once	15	TRBJ2-3	TRBV10-3	CAISLGQRLEDTQYF	TGTGCCATCAGTCTGGGACAGAGACTAGAAGATACGCAGTATTTT
TRBD1	.	17	TRBJ1-6	TRBV6-1	CASSGTGGRSYNSPLHF	TGTGCCAGCAGTGGGACAGGGGGCAGGTCCTATAATTCACCCCTCCACTTT
TRBD1	.	12	TRBJ1-2	TRBV18	CASSYDRGGYTF	TGTGCCAGCTCGTACGACAGGGGTGGCTACACCTTC
.	.	13	TRBJ2-7	TRBV5-8	CASSLNRMRGQYF	TGTGCCAGCAGCTTGAACAGGATGCGTGGGCAGTACTTC
.	.	15	TRBJ2-4	TRBV5-1	CASSQGTGTKNIQYF	TGCGCCAGCAGCCAAGGAACAGGGACCAAAAACATTCAGTACTTC
.	.	18	TRBJ2-6	TRBV5-1	CASSWNGGLGSGANVLTF	TGCGCCAGCAGCTGGAACGGCGGGCTTGGGTCTGGGGCCAACGTCCTGACTTTC
.	few	15	TRBJ1-1	TRBV29-1	CSVERGSKWITEAFF	TGCAGCGTTGAGAGGGGAAGTAAGTGGATCACTGAAGCTTTCTTT
.	.	13	TRBJ2-5	TRBV9	CASSGGSQETQYF	TGTGCCAGCAGCGGGGGCAGCCAAGAGACCCAGTACTTC
TRBD1	.	16	TRBJ1-3	TRBV7-3	CASSSGQANSGNTIYF	TGTGCCAGCAGCTCAGGACAGGCGAACTCTGGAAACACCATATATTTT
.	.	15	TRBJ1-6	TRBV9	CASSVGHHYNSPLHF	TGTGCCAGCAGCGTAGGGCACCACTATAATTCACCCCTCCACTTT
.	once	16	TRBJ1-3	TRBV19	CASSPLRGGSGNTIYF	TGTGCCAGTAGTCCCCTAAGGGGCGGCTCTGGAAACACCATATATTTT
.	few	16	TRBJ1-5	TRBV6-2/TRBV6-3	CASSYGRASSNQPQHF	TGTGCCAGCAGTTACGGCAGGGCTTCTAGCAATCAGCCCCAGCATTTT
.	.	13	TRBJ2-5	TRBV6-2/TRBV6-3	CASSSGEVETQYF	TGTGCCAGCAGTTCGGGGGAGGTGGAGACCCAGTACTTC
TRBD1	.	22	TRBJ2-6	TRBV19	CASSIEGRGRKSPLSGANVLTF	TGTGCCAGTAGTATAGAAGGCAGGGGGCGCAAATCTCCCCTCTCTGGGGCCAACGTCCTGACTTTC
TRBD1	.	19	TRBJ1-2	TRBV5-1	CASSFEPATVGTGFNGYTF	TGCGCCAGCAGCTTTGAACCCGCCACGGTGGGGACAGGATTTAATGGCTACACCTTC